A single sample gave rise to the 24 T cell receptor beta chains below, sequenced in a study of monozygotic twins with inflammatory bowel disease. From its re-call of the 5' RACE reads, TCRdb lists each CDR3 protein once, without DNA. This specimen shows more than 85,000 distinct CDR3 sequences; the ten leading clones hold 9.5% to 15%. Sequenced input: blood. These receptors all come from a human donor with ulcerative colitis or Crohn's disease, or a healthy co-twin of an affected twin (not recorded which).

The V gene is TRBV4-2, the J gene TRBJ2-1; the D gene TCRdb calls, TRBD1, cannot be checked with no DNA. The CDR3 contains 18 residues. Germline CDR1 LGHNA, CDR2 YNFKEQ. The CDR3 spells CASSQEGGRGAPYNEQFF.

V gene TRBV5-1 combines with J gene TRBJ2-7; TCRdb outputs TRBD1, but without DNA this stays unchecked. Germline lookup yields CDR1 SGHRS and CDR2 YFSETQ. This CDR3 region has 13 residues. The chain's CDR3 is CASTPDAAYEQYF.

The chain has TRBV27 and TRBJ2-7; no DNA is available, so the TRBD2 call from TCRdb remains unchecked. Looked up from germline, CDR1 is MNHEY and CDR2 is SMNVEV (reference sequence). CDR3 length: 16 amino acids. The CDR3 sequence is CASSLLRGGGAVEQYF.

V is TRBV5-6 and J is TRBJ2-5; checking the TCRdb D call of TRBD2 is not possible without DNA. Per germline, CDR1 SGHDT and CDR2 YYEEEE. The CDR3 totals 15 residues. This CDR3 reads CASSLGVALEETQYF.

The V call is TRBV6-6, the J call TRBJ2-5. Germline V gene data show CDR1 as MNHNY and CDR2 as SVGAGI (reference sequence). CDR3 length: 12 residues. This CDR3 reads CASLQNQETQYF.

The chain recombines TRBV11-2 with TRBJ2-6. The V gene's germline CDR1 is SGHAT and CDR2 FQNNGV. The CDR3 extends over 14 amino acids. This CDR3 reads CASSLGAGANVLTF.

V usage is TRBV7-9 and J usage is TRBJ1-1. Germline values: CDR1 SEHNR, CDR2 FQNEAQ (reference sequence). The CDR3 is 12 residues long. The CDR3 reads CASSPQNTEAFF.

The chain combines TRBV20-1 with TRBJ2-3; without DNA, the TCRdb call of TRBD1 cannot be checked. This CDR3 is 15 amino acids long. Germline V lookup: CDR1 DFQATT, CDR2 SNEGSKA (reference sequence). The CDR3 sequence is CSARVPGGFTDTQYF.

The chain employs TRBV7-9 and TRBJ2-5; lacking DNA, the TRBD1 call made by TCRdb goes unchecked. The CDR3 loop spans 16 amino acids. In germline, CDR1 is SEHNR, CDR2 FQNEAQ (reference sequence). CDR3 loop: CASSTPPGGYQETQYF.

The rearrangement links TRBV7-9 to TRBJ2-5. The CDR3 length is 14 residues. Germline CDR1 and CDR2: SEHNR and FQNEAQ (reference sequence). CDR3 sequence: CASSLTLLGETQYF.

The chain is built from TRBV5-6 and TRBJ1-5. Germline CDR1 is SGHDT and CDR2 is YYEEEE. This CDR3 comprises 13 residues. The CDR3: CASSLGLSQPQHF.

The rearrangement links TRBV28 to TRBJ2-5; TCRdb calls TRBD2, which cannot be checked without DNA. This CDR3 comprises 17 residues. Germline-derived CDR1 and CDR2 are MDHEN and SYDVKM. CDR3 region: CASIIGGTSGSGETQYF.

The chain has TRBV20-1 and TRBJ1-3; TCRdb outputs TRBD1, but without DNA this stays unchecked. There are 18 residues in the CDR3. Germline loops: CDR1 DFQATT, CDR2 SNEGSKA (reference sequence). This chain's CDR3 is CSARKPKGTGSAGNTIYF.

The chain employs TRBV4-2 and TRBJ1-4. The CDR3 is 15 residues long. Germline-derived CDR1 and CDR2 are LGHNA and YNFKEQ. CDR3 residues: CASSQEGIGVEKLFF.

The chain recombines TRBV5-1 with TRBJ1-4. Germline V gives CDR1 SGHRS, CDR2 YFSETQ. The CDR3 spans 13 residues. The CDR3 spells CASSLDFNEKLFF.

V and J are TRBV27 and TRBJ1-4. CDR1 MNHEY and CDR2 SMNVEV come from the germline V gene (reference sequence). The CDR3 sequence is 12 residues long. The CDR3 reads CASRSRNEKLFF.

The V and J genes are TRBV13 and TRBJ1-2. Germline-derived CDR1 and CDR2 are PRHDT and FYEKMQ (reference sequence). The CDR3 runs 14 residues. The CDR3 reads CASSGWDYLGGYTF.

The gene calls are TRBV20-1 and TRBJ2-3; the TCRdb call, TRBD2, lacks DNA for checking. The CDR3 has 16 residues. CDR1 and CDR2 (germline): DFQATT, SNEGSKA (reference sequence). CDR3 residues: CSARGTTSGSTDTQYF.

The CDR3 here is CASGLGVYPEAFF. The chain combines TRBV12-5 with TRBJ1-1. The CDR3 is 13 residues long. Germline V lookup: CDR1 LGHNT, CDR2 FRNRAP.

The genes are TRBV7-9 and TRBJ2-7; TCRdb's D gene call, TRBD1, goes unchecked for lack of DNA. This CDR3 has 15 amino acids. The germline CDR1 and CDR2 sequences are SEHNR and FQNEAQ (reference sequence). The chain's CDR3 is CASSSLPGQHYEQYF.

This sequence joins TRBV4-1 and TRBJ1-5; TCRdb names TRBD1, which stays unverified in the absence of DNA. Germline-derived CDR1 and CDR2 are MGHRA and YSYEKL. CDR3 size: 15 residues. The CDR3 loop is CASSQPGRGDQPQHF.

This chain joins TRBV5-5 and TRBJ1-1. The germline gives CDR1 SGHKS, CDR2 YYEKEE (reference sequence). The CDR3 has 15 amino acids. The CDR3 sequence: CASSLVRNMNTEAFF.

V and J are TRBV15 and TRBJ2-7. In germline, CDR1 is LNHNV, CDR2 YYDKDF (reference sequence). The CDR3 totals 15 residues. Here the CDR3 reads CATSRDRVSSYEQYF.

The chain couples TRBV6-1 to TRBJ1-2. Germline lookup yields CDR1 MNHNS and CDR2 SASEGT. The CDR3 runs 15 residues. The CDR3 here is CASSPRGGTNYGYTF.